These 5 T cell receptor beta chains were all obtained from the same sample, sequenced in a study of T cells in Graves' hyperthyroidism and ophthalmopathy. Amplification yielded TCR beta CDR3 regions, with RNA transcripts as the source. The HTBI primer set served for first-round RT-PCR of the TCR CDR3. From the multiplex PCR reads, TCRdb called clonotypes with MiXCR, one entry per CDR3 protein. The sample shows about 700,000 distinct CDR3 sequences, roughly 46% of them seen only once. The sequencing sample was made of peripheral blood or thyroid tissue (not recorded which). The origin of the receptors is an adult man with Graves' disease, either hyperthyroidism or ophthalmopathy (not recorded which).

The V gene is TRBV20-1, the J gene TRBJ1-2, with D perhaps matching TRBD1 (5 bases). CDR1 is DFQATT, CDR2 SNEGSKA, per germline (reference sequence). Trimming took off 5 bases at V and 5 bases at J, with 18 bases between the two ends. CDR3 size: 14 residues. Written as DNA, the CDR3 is TGCAGTGCTCCGCGACCCGACGGGGGGTATGGCTACACCTTC. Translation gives CSAPRPDGGYGYTF.

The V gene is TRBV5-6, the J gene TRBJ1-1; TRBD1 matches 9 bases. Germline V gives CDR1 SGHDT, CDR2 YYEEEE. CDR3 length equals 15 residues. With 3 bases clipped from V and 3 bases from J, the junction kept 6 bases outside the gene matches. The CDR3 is CASSSRTGEHTEAFF. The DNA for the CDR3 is TGTGCCAGCAGCTCCAGGACAGGGGAGCACACTGAAGCTTTCTTT. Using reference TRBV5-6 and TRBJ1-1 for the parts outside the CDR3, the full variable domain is DAGVTQSPTHLIKTRGQQVTLRCSPKSGHDTVSWYQQALGQGPQFIFQYYEEEERQRGNFPDRFSGHQFPNYSSELNVNALLLGDSALYLCASSSRTGEHTEAFFGQGTRLTVV.

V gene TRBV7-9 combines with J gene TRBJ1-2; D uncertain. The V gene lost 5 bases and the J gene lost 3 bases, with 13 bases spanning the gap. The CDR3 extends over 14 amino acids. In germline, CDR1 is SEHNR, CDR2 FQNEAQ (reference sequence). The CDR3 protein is CASSPGRVDYGYTF. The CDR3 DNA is TGTGCCAGCAGCCCGGGCCGGGTGGACTATGGCTACACCTTC.

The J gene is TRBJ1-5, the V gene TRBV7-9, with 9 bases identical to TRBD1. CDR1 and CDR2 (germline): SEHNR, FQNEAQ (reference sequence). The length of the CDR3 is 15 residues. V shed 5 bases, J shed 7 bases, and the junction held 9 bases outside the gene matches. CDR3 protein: CASSQGQGIGQPQHF. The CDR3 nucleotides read TGTGCCAGCAGCCAAGGACAGGGGATCGGACAGCCCCAGCATTTT.

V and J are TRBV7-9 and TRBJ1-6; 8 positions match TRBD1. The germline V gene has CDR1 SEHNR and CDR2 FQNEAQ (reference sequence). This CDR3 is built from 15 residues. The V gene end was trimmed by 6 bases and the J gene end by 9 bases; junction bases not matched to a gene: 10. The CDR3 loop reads CASSFGQGEGSPLHF. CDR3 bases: TGTGCCAGCAGTTTCGGACAGGGAGAAGGTTCACCCCTCCACTTT.